Below, 15 T cell receptor beta chains from the same sample are listed, as sequenced in a study of blood T cell repertoires in COVID-19. Using immunoSEQ multiplex PCR, the repertoire was profiled, and TCRdb retains in-frame clones only, with some absent. The data show around 300,000 clones, around 86% seen once. Sequencing was carried out using peripheral blood. Every receptor here comes from a man aged 45-65 years with acute or convalescent COVID-19.

The rearrangement links TRBV18 to TRBJ1-4, with D perhaps matching TRBD1 (6 bases). CDR3 size: 16 residues. From germline, CDR1 is KGHSH and CDR2 LQKENI. The V gene lost 0 bases and the J gene lost 0 bases, with 8 bases spanning the gap. CDR3 nucleotide sequence: TGTGCCAGCTCACCACCGGACAGAACAACTAATGAAAAACTGTTTTTT. As protein: CASSPPDRTTNEKLFF.

The chain uses TRBV10-3 and TRBJ1-4; TRBD1 agrees at 7 bases. The CDR3 has 12 amino acids. CDR1 and CDR2 (germline): ENHRY, SYGVKD. Losses at the gene ends were 6 bases for V and 8 bases for J; bases not matched to a gene: 3. CDR3: CAIRSGGEKLFF. CDR3 sequence (DNA): TGTGCCATCAGGTCAGGGGGAGAAAAACTGTTTTTT.

The chain employs TRBV6-5 and TRBJ1-1; D might be TRBD1 (5 bases). The V gene's germline CDR1 is MNHEY and CDR2 SVGAGI. The CDR3 is made up of 14 amino acids. V was pared by 4 bases and J by 1 base, with 10 bases between. The CDR3 bases are TGTGCCAGCAGTTCCCCGACAGCGAACACTGAAGCTTTCTTT. It codes for CASSSPTANTEAFF.

CDR3 sequence (DNA): TGTGCCAGCAGCCCCATCAACTGGTACTCCCAAGAGACCCAGTACTTC. Protein sequence: CASSPINWYSQETQYF. The chain is built from TRBV3-1 (or the pseudogene TRBV3-2) and TRBJ2-5; D unresolved. V was cut by 4 bases and J by 1 base, with 16 bases left in between. The CDR3 covers 16 residues. CDR1 is LGHDT and CDR2 is YNNKEL in the germline V gene (reference sequence).

V usage is TRBV6-5 and J usage is TRBJ2-1; 7 nucleotides align to TRBD2. This CDR3 comprises 15 residues. The junction had 8 bases not matched to a gene; V was cut back by 2 bases and J by 7 bases. Looked up from germline, CDR1 is MNHEY and CDR2 is SVGAGI. The DNA of the CDR3 is TGTGCCAGCAGTTACCTGGACCAGCGGGGAAATGAGCAGTTCTTC. The encoded protein is CASSYLDQRGNEQFF.

The J gene is TRBJ2-7, the V gene TRBV6-1, with 7 bases fitting TRBD1. Per germline, CDR1 MNHNS and CDR2 SASEGT. The CDR3 has 15 residues. V lost 2 bases and J lost 2; bases outside the gene matches: 6. The CDR3 reads CASSENRGRTYEQYF. CDR3 coding DNA: TGTGCCAGCAGTGAAAACAGGGGTCGTACCTACGAGCAGTACTTC.

V is TRBV6-6 and J is TRBJ1-6; D is perhaps TRBD1 (6 bases). V lost 6 bases and J lost 7, with 10 bases in between. Germline V gives CDR1 MNHNY, CDR2 SVGAGI (reference sequence). The CDR3 has 13 amino acids. Here the CDR3 reads CASSLGTNSPLHF. CDR3 DNA sequence: TGTGCCAGCAGCCTCGGGACAAATTCACCCCTCCACTTT.

This clone was seen only once. The genes are TRBV4-1 and TRBJ2-3; 7 bases map to TRBD2. The CDR3 runs 12 residues. CDR1 and CDR2 from the germline V gene are MGHRA and YSYEKL. V was clipped by 3 bases and J by 10 bases; unmatched bases: 4. DNA for the CDR3: TGCGCCAGCAGCCAGGGGGGGGGTGCGCAGTATTTT. This translates into CASSQGGGAQYF.

The V and J genes are TRBV4-1 and TRBJ1-2; D gene ambiguous. The CDR3 sequence is 15 residues long. V was cut by 1 base and J by 1 base, with 10 bases left in between. The V gene's germline CDR1 is MGHRA and CDR2 YSYEKL. The CDR3 coding sequence is TGCGCCAGCAGCCAAGTTATGGCGGATAACTATGGCTACACCTTC. Encoded protein: CASSQVMADNYGYTF.

The chain employs TRBV9 and TRBJ2-5, with a weak D call TRBD2 (5 bases). CDR3 length equals 15 residues. Germline CDR1 is SGDLS and CDR2 is YYNGEE. The V end lost 3 bases, the J end lost 1 base, and 13 bases lay between the germline ends. The CDR3 spells CASSAHGGFQETQYF. Here the CDR3 DNA reads TGTGCCAGCAGCGCCCATGGCGGGTTCCAAGAGACCCAGTACTTC.

This clone has a handful of counts. The chain combines TRBV9 with TRBJ1-1; 10 bases match TRBD1. The V segment lost 3 bases and the J segment 3 bases; nucleotides outside the gene matches: 5. CDR3 length: 15 amino acids. Germline CDR1 SGDLS, CDR2 YYNGEE. This CDR3 reads CASSGGQGYDTEAFF. Written as DNA, the CDR3 is TGTGCCAGCAGCGGGGGACAGGGGTACGACACTGAAGCTTTCTTT.

This clone was counted a single time. The chain is built from TRBV7-8 and TRBJ2-2; 11 bases match TRBD2. The CDR3 spans 16 residues. V lost 8 bases to trimming and J lost 7 bases; unmatched junction nucleotides: 12. Germline CDR1 and CDR2: SGHVS and FQNEAQ. The CDR3: CASETSGVLEGGELFF. For the CDR3, the DNA is TGTGCCAGCGAGACTAGCGGGGTCTTGGAGGGCGGGGAGCTGTTTTTT.

J is TRBJ2-7 and V is TRBV4-1; D gene ambiguous. V was pared by 1 base and J by 4 bases, with 8 bases between. The CDR3 sequence is 13 residues long. Germline-derived CDR1 and CDR2 are MGHRA and YSYEKL. CDR3 DNA sequence: TGCGCCAGCAGCCAAGTAGGAGAATACGAGCAGTACTTC. Protein: CASSQVGEYEQYF.

A note on this clone: This sample also contains other DNA sequences that code for the same CDR3. V usage is TRBV5-1 and J usage is TRBJ2-2; a weak D match, TRBD2 (6 bases). This CDR3 is built from 14 residues. V shed 0 bases and J shed 6 bases, with 9 bases lying between them. The germline gives CDR1 SGHRS, CDR2 YFSETQ. CDR3 in amino acids: CASSLAGESGELFF. The CDR3 DNA reads TGCGCCAGCAGCTTGGCGGGGGAATCCGGGGAGCTGTTTTTT.

The rearrangement joins TRBV19 to TRBJ1-6; TRBD1 matches at 8 bases. Unmatched junction bases numbered 4, after V lost 3 bases and J lost 9 bases. Germline V gene sequence: CDR1 LNHDA, CDR2 SQIVND (reference sequence). The CDR3 extends over 14 amino acids. The CDR3 nucleotides read TGTGCCAGTAGTATGGACAGGGACCTTTCACCCCTCCACTTT. This encodes CASSMDRDLSPLHF.